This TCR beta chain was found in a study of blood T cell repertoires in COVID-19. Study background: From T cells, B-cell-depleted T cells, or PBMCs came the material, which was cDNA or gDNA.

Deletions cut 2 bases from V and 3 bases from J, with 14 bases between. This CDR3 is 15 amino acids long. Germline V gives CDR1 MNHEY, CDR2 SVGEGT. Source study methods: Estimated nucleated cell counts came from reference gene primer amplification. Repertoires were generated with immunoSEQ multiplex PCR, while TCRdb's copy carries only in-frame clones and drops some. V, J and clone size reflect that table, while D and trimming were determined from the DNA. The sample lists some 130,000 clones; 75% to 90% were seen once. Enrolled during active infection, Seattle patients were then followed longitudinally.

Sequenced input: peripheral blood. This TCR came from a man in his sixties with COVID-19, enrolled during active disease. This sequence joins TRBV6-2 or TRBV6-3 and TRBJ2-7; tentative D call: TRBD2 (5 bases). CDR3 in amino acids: CASSYRRDGDYEQYF. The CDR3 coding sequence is TGTGCCAGCAGTTACAGAAGAGACGGGGACTACGAGCAGTACTTC.